The 5 T cell receptor beta chains given below trace back to one sample, sequenced in a study of T cells in Graves' hyperthyroidism and ophthalmopathy. The TCR beta CDR3 regions underwent amplification using RNA transcripts as the source. The study used the HTBI primer set for a first-round RT-PCR of the TCR CDR3. TCRdb ran MiXCR on the multiplex PCR reads and lists one entry per CDR3 protein. Altogether about 460,000 distinct CDR3 sequences are present, 20% to 25% being singletons, with the ten largest covering about 53%. The sample was blood. The receptors come from a woman aged 70-85 years with Graves' ophthalmopathy.

The chain couples TRBV5-8 to TRBJ1-1; TRBD1 is a possible D gene (6 bases). V was cut by 0 bases and J by 1 base, with 19 bases left in between. Germline CDR1 and CDR2: SGHTS and YDEGEE. The CDR3 loop spans 18 amino acids. The CDR3 bases are TGTGCCAGCAGCTTGGTGCAGGGGAAGTCACCATGGAACACTGAAGCTTTCTTT. Its translation: CASSLVQGKSPWNTEAFF.

In its sample, this clonotype was seen many times. The rearrangement uses TRBV5-1 and TRBJ2-7; 7 positions agree with TRBD1. The CDR3 sequence is 14 residues long. The germline CDR1 and CDR2 sequences are SGHRS and YFSETQ. The trim removed 4 bases at V and 6 bases at J, leaving 10 bases unmatched. CDR3 DNA: TGCGCCAGCAGCATTAGACAGGGTGGCGGCGAGCAGTACTTC. Amino acid sequence: CASSIRQGGGEQYF.

With regard to this clonotype: This may be a read error, as it is one base from a much larger clone. The V call is TRBV12-3 or TRBV12-4, the J call TRBJ2-5; 7 positions match TRBD2. The CDR3 totals 12 residues. The J segment lost 7 bases and the V segment lost 11 bases, leaving 10 bases of the junction unmatched. The CDR3 coding sequence is TGTGCCGGCTGCCTTGGGGAGGGGACCCAGTACTTC. Encoded protein: CAGCLGEGTQYF.

This chain links TRBV10-1 with TRBJ2-2; D is perhaps TRBD2 (6 bases). Germline CDR1 is WNHNN and CDR2 is SYGVQD (reference sequence). Trimming cost V 3 bases and J 6 bases, with 20 bases left between them. This CDR3 has 17 residues. The chain's CDR3 is CASSDMGPGVDPGELFF. As DNA, the CDR3 is TGCGCCAGCAGTGATATGGGTCCGGGAGTGGACCCCGGGGAGCTGTTTTTT.

This clonotype has just one count. A much larger clone lies one base from this, so it may be a read error. The rearrangement joins TRBV7-2 to TRBJ2-1; no reliable D call. Germline lookup yields CDR1 SGHTA and CDR2 FQGNSA. This CDR3 is built from 14 residues. CDR3 residues: CSSSPKVQRNEQFF. CDR3 DNA sequence: TGTTCCAGCAGCCCGAAGGTGCAACGCAATGAGCAGTTCTTC.